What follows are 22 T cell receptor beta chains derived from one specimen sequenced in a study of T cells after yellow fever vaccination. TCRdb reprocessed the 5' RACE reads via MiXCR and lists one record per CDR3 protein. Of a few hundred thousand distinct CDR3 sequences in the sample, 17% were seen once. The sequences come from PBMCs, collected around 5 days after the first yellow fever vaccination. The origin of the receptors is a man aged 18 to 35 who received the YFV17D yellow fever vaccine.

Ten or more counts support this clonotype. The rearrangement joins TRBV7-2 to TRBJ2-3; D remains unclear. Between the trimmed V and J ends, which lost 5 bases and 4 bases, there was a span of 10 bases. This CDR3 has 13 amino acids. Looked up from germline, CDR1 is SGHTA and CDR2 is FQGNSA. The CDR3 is CASSPPSADTQYF. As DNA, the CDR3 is TGTGCCAGCAGCCCCCCCTCCGCAGATACGCAGTATTTT.

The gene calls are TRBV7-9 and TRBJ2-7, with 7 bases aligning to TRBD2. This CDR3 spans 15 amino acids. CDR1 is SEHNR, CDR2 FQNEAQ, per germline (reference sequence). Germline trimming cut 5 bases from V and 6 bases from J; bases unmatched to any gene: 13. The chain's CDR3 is CASSLTVGGVREQYF. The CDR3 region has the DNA TGTGCCAGCAGCCTTACAGTGGGGGGGGTCCGCGAGCAGTACTTC.

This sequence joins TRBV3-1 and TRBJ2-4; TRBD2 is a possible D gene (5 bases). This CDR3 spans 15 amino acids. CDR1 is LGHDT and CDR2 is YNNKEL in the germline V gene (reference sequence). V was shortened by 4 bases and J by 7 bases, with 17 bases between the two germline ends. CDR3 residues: CASSPLRGTMNIQYF. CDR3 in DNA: TGTGCCAGCAGCCCCCTCCGGGGTACAATGAACATTCAGTACTTC.

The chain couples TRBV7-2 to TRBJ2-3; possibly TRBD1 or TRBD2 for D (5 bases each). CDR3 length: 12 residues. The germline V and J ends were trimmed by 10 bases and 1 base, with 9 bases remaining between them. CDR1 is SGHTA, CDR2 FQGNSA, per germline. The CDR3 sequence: CATGAGTDTQYF. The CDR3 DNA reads TGTGCCACCGGGGCGGGCACAGATACGCAGTATTTT.

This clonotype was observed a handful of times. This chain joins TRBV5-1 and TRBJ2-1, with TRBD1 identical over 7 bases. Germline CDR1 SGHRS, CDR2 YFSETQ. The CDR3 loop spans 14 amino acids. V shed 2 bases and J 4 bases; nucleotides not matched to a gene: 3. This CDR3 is CASSFQGEYNEQFF. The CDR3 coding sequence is TGCGCCAGCAGCTTTCAGGGGGAATACAATGAGCAGTTCTTC.

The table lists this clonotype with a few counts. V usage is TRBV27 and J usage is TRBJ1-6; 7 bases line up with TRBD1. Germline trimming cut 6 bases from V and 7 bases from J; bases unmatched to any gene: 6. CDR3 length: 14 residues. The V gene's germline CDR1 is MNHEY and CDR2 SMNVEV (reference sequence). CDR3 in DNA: TGTGCCAGCAGCCCGACAGGGTTCAATTCACCCCTCCACTTT. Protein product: CASSPTGFNSPLHF.

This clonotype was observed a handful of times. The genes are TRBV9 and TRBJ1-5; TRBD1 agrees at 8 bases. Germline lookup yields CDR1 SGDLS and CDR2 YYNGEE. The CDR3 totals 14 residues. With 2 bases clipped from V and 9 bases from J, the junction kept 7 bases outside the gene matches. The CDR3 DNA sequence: TGTGCCAGCAGCGTCACAGGGGGTACAGGGCCCCAGCATTTT. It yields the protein CASSVTGGTGPQHF.

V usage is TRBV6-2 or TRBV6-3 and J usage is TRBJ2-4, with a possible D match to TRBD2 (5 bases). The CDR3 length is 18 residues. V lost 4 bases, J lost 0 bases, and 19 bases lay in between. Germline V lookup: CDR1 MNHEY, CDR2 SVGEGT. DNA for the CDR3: TGTGCCAGCAGTTGGTCTTACAGCCGCCGGGGAGCCAAAAACATTCAGTACTTC. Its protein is CASSWSYSRRGAKNIQYF.

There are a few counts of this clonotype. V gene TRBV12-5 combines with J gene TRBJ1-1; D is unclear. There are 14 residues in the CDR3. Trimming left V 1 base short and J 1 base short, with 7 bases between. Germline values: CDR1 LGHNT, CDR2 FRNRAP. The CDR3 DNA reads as TGTGCTAGTGGTTTGGGTACCTCGAACACTGAAGCTTTCTTT. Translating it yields CASGLGTSNTEAFF.

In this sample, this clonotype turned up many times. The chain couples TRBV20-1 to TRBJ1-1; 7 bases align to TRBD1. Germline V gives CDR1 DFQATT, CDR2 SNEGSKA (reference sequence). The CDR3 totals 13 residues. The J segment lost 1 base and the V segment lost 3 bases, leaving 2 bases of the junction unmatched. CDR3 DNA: TGCAGTGCTAGGGGACAGACGAACACTGAAGCTTTCTTT. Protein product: CSARGQTNTEAFF.

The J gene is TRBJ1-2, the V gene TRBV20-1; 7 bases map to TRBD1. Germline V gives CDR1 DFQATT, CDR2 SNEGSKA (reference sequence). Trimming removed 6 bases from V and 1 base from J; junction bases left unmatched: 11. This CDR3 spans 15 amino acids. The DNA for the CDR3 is TGCAGTGCCCCCATCCGCGGGACAGATAACTATGGCTACACCTTC. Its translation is CSAPIRGTDNYGYTF.

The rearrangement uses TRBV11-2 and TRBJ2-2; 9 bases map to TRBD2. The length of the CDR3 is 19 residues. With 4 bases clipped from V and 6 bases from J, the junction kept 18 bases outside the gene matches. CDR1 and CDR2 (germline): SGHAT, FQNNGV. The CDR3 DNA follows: TGTGCCAGCAGCTCCCTTCGGACTGGCGGGGGGGCCGGGGCCGGGGAGCTGTTTTTT. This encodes CASSSLRTGGGAGAGELFF.

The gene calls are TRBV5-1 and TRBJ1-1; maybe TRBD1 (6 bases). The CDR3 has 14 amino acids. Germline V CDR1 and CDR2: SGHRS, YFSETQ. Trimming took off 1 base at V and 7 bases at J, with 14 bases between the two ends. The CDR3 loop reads CASSLRGSPNEAFF. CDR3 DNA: TGCGCCAGCAGCTTGAGGGGGTCCCCGAATGAAGCTTTCTTT. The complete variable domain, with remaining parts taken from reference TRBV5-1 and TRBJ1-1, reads KAGVTQTPRYLIKTRGQQVTLSCSPISGHRSVSWYQQTPGQGLQFLFEYFSETQRNKGNFPGRFSGRQFSNSRSEMNVSTLELGDSALYLCASSLRGSPNEAFFGQGTRLTVV.

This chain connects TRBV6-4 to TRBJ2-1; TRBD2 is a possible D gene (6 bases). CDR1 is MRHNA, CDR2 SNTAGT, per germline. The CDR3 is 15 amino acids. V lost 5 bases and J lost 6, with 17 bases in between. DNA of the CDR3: TGTGCCAGCAGTCGATACGGGGGAGCCGGCAATGAGCAGTTCTTC. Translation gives CASSRYGGAGNEQFF.

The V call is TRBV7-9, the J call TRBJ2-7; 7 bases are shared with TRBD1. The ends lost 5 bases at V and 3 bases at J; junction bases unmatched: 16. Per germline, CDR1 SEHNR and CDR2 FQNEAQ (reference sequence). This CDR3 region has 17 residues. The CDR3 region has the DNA TGTGCCAGCAGCCTCATAGAAAGGACAGGTTACCTCTACGAGCAGTACTTC. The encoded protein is CASSLIERTGYLYEQYF.

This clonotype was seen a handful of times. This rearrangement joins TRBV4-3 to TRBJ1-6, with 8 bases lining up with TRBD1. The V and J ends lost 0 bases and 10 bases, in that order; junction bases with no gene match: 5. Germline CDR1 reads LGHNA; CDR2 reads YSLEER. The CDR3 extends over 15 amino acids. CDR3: CASSQDLQGGSPLHF. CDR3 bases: TGCGCCAGCAGCCAAGACTTACAGGGGGGATCACCCCTCCACTTT.

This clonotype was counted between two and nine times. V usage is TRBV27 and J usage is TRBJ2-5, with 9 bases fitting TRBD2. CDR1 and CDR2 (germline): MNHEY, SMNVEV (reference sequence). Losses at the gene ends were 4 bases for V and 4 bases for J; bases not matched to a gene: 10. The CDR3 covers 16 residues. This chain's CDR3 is CASSSLAGAPGETQYF. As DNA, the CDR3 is TGTGCCAGCAGTTCCTTAGCGGGGGCCCCGGGAGAGACCCAGTACTTC.

The DNA for the CDR3 is TGCGCCAGCAGCTTGGCGGGGCGGGACACAGATACGCAGTATTTT. This sequence encodes CASSLAGRDTDTQYF. The chain carries TRBV5-1 and TRBJ2-3; D might be TRBD2 (6 bases). The CDR3 runs 15 residues. V lost 0 bases and J lost 2, with 10 bases in between. Germline V gives CDR1 SGHRS, CDR2 YFSETQ. Using reference TRBV5-1 and TRBJ2-3 for the parts outside the CDR3, the full variable domain is KAGVTQTPRYLIKTRGQQVTLSCSPISGHRSVSWYQQTPGQGLQFLFEYFSETQRNKGNFPGRFSGRQFSNSRSEMNVSTLELGDSALYLCASSLAGRDTDTQYFGPGTRLTVL.

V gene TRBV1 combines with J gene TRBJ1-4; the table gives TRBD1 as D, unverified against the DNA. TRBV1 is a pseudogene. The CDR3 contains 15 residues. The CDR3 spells CTSSQGGTANEKLFF. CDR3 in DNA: TGCACCAGCAGTCAAGGAGGGACAGCGAATGAAAAACTGTTTTTT.

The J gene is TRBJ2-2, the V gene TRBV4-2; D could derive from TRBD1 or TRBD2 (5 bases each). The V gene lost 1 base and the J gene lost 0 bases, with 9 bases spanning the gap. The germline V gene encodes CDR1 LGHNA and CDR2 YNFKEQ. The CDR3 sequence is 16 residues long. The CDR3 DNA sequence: TGTGCCAGCAGCCAAGGAGGGACGGCGAACACCGGGGAGCTGTTTTTT. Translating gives CASSQGGTANTGELFF.

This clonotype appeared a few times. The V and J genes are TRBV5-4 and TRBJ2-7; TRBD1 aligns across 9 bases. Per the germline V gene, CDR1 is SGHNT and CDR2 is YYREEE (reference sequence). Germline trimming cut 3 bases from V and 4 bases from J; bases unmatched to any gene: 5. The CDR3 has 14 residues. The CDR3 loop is CASSWGGQGYEQYV. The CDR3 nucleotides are TGTGCCAGCAGCTGGGGGGGACAGGGTTACGAGCAGTACGTC.

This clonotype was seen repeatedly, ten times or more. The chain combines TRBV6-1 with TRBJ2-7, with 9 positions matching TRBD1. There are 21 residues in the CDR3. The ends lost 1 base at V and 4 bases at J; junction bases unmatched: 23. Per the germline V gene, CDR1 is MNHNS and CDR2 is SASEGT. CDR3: CASSEVGPRAGTGRGGYEQYV. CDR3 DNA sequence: TGTGCCAGCAGTGAAGTAGGCCCAAGAGCCGGGACAGGGAGAGGTGGTTACGAGCAGTACGTC.